One sample yielded the 30 T cell receptor beta chains listed below, sequenced in a study of T cells after posttransplantation cyclophosphamide. The data were produced by immunoSEQ multiplex PCR, yet TCRdb's version contains in-frame clones alone and is incomplete. This sample comprises about 12,000 clones, none seen once only. Material: PBMCs. Receptors were obtained from a woman between 40 and 50 years old in good health, CMV-negative, and a related stem cell transplant donor.

This clone was recorded at least ten times. The chain carries TRBV4-2 and TRBJ2-2; D might be TRBD2 (6 bases). The CDR3 runs to 16 residues. Trimming removed 2 bases from V and 0 bases from J, with 10 bases in between. Germline CDR1 LGHNA, CDR2 YNFKEQ. CDR3 sequence: CASSQNGGTNTGELFF. CDR3 in DNA: TGTGCCAGCAGCCAAAACGGCGGGACGAACACCGGGGAGCTGTTTTTT.

This clone came up many times. The rearrangement uses TRBV27 and TRBJ2-1, with D perhaps TRBD1 (5 bases). V lost 5 bases, J lost 0 bases, and 11 bases lay in between. This CDR3 contains 15 residues. Germline V CDR1 and CDR2: MNHEY, SMNVEV (reference sequence). CDR3 residues: CASSLWGGSYNEQFF. For the CDR3, the DNA is TGTGCCAGCAGTCTGTGGGGCGGCTCCTACAATGAGCAGTTCTTC.

This clone was observed at least ten times. The chain uses TRBV7-8 and TRBJ1-5, with 9 bases that match TRBD1. Germline assignment: CDR1 SGHVS and CDR2 FQNEAQ. V was pared by 1 base and J by 3 bases, with 4 bases of the junction left unmatched. This CDR3 has 16 amino acids. CDR3 amino acids: CASSLGRTGVNQPQHF. CDR3 bases: TGTGCCAGCAGCTTAGGACGGACAGGGGTCAATCAGCCCCAGCATTTT.

This clone was seen many times. The CDR3 DNA reads TGTGCCAGCAGCCAAGAGTGGACAGGGAGCACAGATACGCAGTATTTT. The encoded protein is CASSQEWTGSTDTQYF. The V call is TRBV14, the J call TRBJ2-3, with 8 bases that match TRBD1. This CDR3 contains 16 residues. V was clipped by 0 bases and J by 0 bases; unmatched bases: 2. CDR1 and CDR2 (germline): SGHDN, FVKESK. The entire variable domain, with the rest obtained from reference TRBV14 and TRBJ2-3, is as follows: EAGVTQFPSHSVIEKGQTVTLRCDPISGHDNLYWYRRVMGKEIKFLLHFVKESKQDESGMPNNRFLAERTGGTYSTLKVQPAELEDSGVYFCASSQEWTGSTDTQYFGPGTRLTVL.

This clone was found many times. V is TRBV19 and J is TRBJ2-3; D is perhaps TRBD2 (5 bases). Trimming stripped 6 bases from V and 5 bases from J, with 24 bases between. The CDR3 covers 17 residues. Germline V gene data show CDR1 as LNHDA and CDR2 as SQIVND (reference sequence). The CDR3 protein is CASSPTGVAWGGDTQYF. The CDR3 bases are TGTGCCAGTAGCCCCACTGGAGTAGCGTGGGGTGGAGATACGCAGTATTTT.

Ten or more counts support this clone. The chain couples TRBV6-2 or TRBV6-3 to TRBJ2-2, with D tentatively TRBD2 (7 bases). The CDR3 loop spans 14 amino acids. The V gene's germline CDR1 is MNHEY and CDR2 SVGEGT. V was clipped by 6 bases and J by 3 bases, with 11 bases between them. The CDR3 DNA is TGTGCCAGCAGAGGGGGGGAGGACACCGGGGAGCTGTTTTTT. It translates to CASRGGEDTGELFF.

This clone has a count of ten or more. The J gene is TRBJ2-1, the V gene TRBV6-1; tentatively, D is TRBD1 (5 bases). V shed 8 bases and J shed 5 bases, with 16 bases lying between them. Germline values: CDR1 MNHNS, CDR2 SASEGT. There are 14 residues in the CDR3. The CDR3, as DNA: TGTGCCAGCGATGGGGCCACGAGGAACAATGAGCAGTTCTTC. Its translation is CASDGATRNNEQFF.

This clone occurred many times. V gene TRBV7-2 combines with J gene TRBJ2-7, with D unresolved. With 4 bases removed from V and 3 bases from J, the gap between germline ends came to 13 bases. Germline V gene lookup returns CDR1 SGHTA and CDR2 FQGNSA. The CDR3 consists of 14 residues. CDR3 loop: CASSSAPGLYEQYF. CDR3 bases: TGTGCCAGCAGCTCCGCCCCGGGTCTCTACGAGCAGTACTTC.

The table lists this clone with a few counts. The rearrangement links TRBV7-9 to TRBJ2-5; 16 nucleotides align to TRBD2. Germline assignment: CDR1 SEHNR and CDR2 FQNEAQ (reference sequence). The CDR3 extends over 17 amino acids. Unmatched junction bases numbered 7, after V lost 5 bases and J lost 4 bases. In DNA, the CDR3 is TGTGCCAGCAGCCGAATCGGGACTAGCGGGAGGGCAGAGACCCAGTACTTC. Encoded protein: CASSRIGTSGRAETQYF.

This clone has a count of ten or more. V is TRBV2 and J is TRBJ2-5, with 11 bases lining up with TRBD2. This CDR3 spans 15 amino acids. With 6 bases clipped from V and 4 bases from J, the junction kept 7 bases outside the gene matches. The germline CDR1 and CDR2 sequences are SNHLY and FYNNEI. The CDR3: CASRELAGVTETQYF. The CDR3, as DNA: TGTGCCAGCAGGGAACTAGCGGGAGTCACAGAGACCCAGTACTTC.

This clone was observed many times. The rearrangement links TRBV6-1 to TRBJ2-7; 8 bases align to TRBD2. Germline V gene sequence: CDR1 MNHNS, CDR2 SASEGT. The V and J ends lost 4 bases and 2 bases, in that order; junction bases with no gene match: 1. CDR3 length equals 13 residues. The CDR3 bases are TGTGCCAGCAGTGCGGGGGGGCCCTACGAGCAGTACTTC. It specifies CASSAGGPYEQYF.

The table lists this clone with many counts. The chain recombines TRBV13 with TRBJ2-1, with D maybe TRBD2 (6 bases). V was clipped by 5 bases and J by 4 bases, with 15 bases between them. This CDR3 is 15 amino acids long. Germline V gene sequence: CDR1 PRHDT, CDR2 FYEKMQ (reference sequence). Here the CDR3 reads CASSLRGKDYNEQFF. CDR3 nucleotide sequence: TGTGCCAGCAGCCTCCGGGGGAAGGATTACAATGAGCAGTTCTTC.

This clone was observed at least ten times. A junction end diverges from the germline sequence, so it may reflect a read error. This chain connects TRBV11-3 to TRBJ1-1; a possible D gene is TRBD1 (5 bases). The CDR3 is 13 amino acids. Germline CDR1 SGHNT, CDR2 YENEEA. In DNA form, the CDR3 reads TGTGCCAGCAGCGTAGATGGGCAGGGCCAAGCTTTCTTT. It translates to CASSVDGQGQAFF.

In its sample, this clone was seen many times. The V and J genes are TRBV11-1 and TRBJ2-7; possibly TRBD1 for D (5 bases). There are 13 residues in the CDR3. In germline, CDR1 is SGHAT, CDR2 FQDESV (reference sequence). V lost 4 bases and J lost 0, with 7 bases in between. The CDR3 reads CASSWTPSYEQYF. For the CDR3, the DNA is TGTGCCAGCAGCTGGACACCCTCCTACGAGCAGTACTTC.

By frequency in the sample, this clone is medium-sized. This chain links TRBV19 with TRBJ1-3, with D possibly being TRBD1 (5 bases). From germline, CDR1 is LNHDA and CDR2 SQIVND (reference sequence). Trimming removed 3 bases from V and 2 bases from J, with 8 bases in between. This CDR3 contains 14 residues. The CDR3 nucleotides read TGTGCCAGTAGTATCTCAGGGACTGGAAACACCATATATTTT. It yields the protein CASSISGTGNTIYF.

This clone came up many times. The chain combines TRBV29-1 with TRBJ1-1; 11 bases agree with TRBD1. The CDR3 covers 13 residues. The germline gives CDR1 SQVTM, CDR2 ANQGSEA. The junction had 0 bases not matched to a gene; V was cut back by 3 bases and J by 3 bases. CDR3 coding DNA: TGCAGCGTTGAGGGACAGGGGGACACTGAAGCTTTCTTT. Protein: CSVEGQGDTEAFF.

This rearrangement joins TRBV28 to TRBJ1-5; 9 nucleotides align to TRBD1. J gave up 7 bases and V 5 bases, and 9 bases lay outside the gene matches. The CDR3 is 15 amino acids. The germline V gene has CDR1 MDHEN and CDR2 SYDVKM. The CDR3 DNA follows: TGTGCCAGCAGTCATAGGGGACAGGGCGGGCAGCCCCAGCATTTT. It yields the protein CASSHRGQGGQPQHF.

This clone has at least ten counts. V and J are TRBV7-9 and TRBJ2-2; 10 bases are shared with TRBD2. V dropped 6 bases and J dropped 5; count of bases not matched to a gene: 3. Germline lookup yields CDR1 SEHNR and CDR2 FQNEAQ (reference sequence). The CDR3 has 14 amino acids. The chain's CDR3 is CASSNSGGTGELFF. The CDR3, as DNA: TGTGCCAGCAGTAATAGCGGGGGGACCGGGGAGCTGTTTTTT.

This clone was seen at least ten times. The CDR3 loop reads CASSPVDSNNEQFF. The DNA of the CDR3 is TGTGCCAGCAGCCCAGTCGACAGTAACAATGAGCAGTTCTTC. This chain connects TRBV7-9 to TRBJ2-1, with D tentatively TRBD1 (5 bases). Trimming removed 5 bases at V and 5 bases at J, with 13 bases between. Germline V CDR1 and CDR2: SEHNR, FQNEAQ (reference sequence). The CDR3 spans 14 residues.

This clone was counted many times. The chain recombines TRBV25-1 with TRBJ2-6; D gene unclear. V was pared by 2 bases and J by 0 bases, with 5 bases between. There are 15 residues in the CDR3. Germline values: CDR1 MGHDK, CDR2 SYGVNS. Here the CDR3 reads CASSEPSSGANVLTF. DNA for the CDR3: TGTGCCAGCAGTGAACCCAGCTCTGGGGCCAACGTCCTGACTTTC.

The V call is TRBV11-2, the J call TRBJ1-2; TRBD1 agrees at 9 bases. This CDR3 region has 14 residues. Germline-derived CDR1 and CDR2 are SGHAT and FQNNGV. Germline trimming cut 4 bases from V and 4 bases from J; bases unmatched to any gene: 4. CDR3 region: CASSSTGGGYGYTF. The CDR3, as DNA: TGTGCCAGCAGCTCGACAGGGGGTGGCTATGGCTACACCTTC.

This clone rates as medium-sized. The gene calls are TRBV4-3 and TRBJ2-1; D is uncertain. The CDR3 covers 17 residues. V was trimmed by 0 bases and J by 0 bases, leaving 12 bases between them. Germline values: CDR1 LGHNA, CDR2 YSLEER. The CDR3, as DNA: TGCGCCAGCAGCCAAGATAGCACCTATAGCTCCTACAATGAGCAGTTCTTC. Its translation is CASSQDSTYSSYNEQFF.

This clone was counted ten times or more. The chain carries TRBV11-2 and TRBJ2-7; TRBD1 aligns across 9 bases. J lost 4 bases, V lost 4 bases, and 14 bases had no gene match. Per the germline V gene, CDR1 is SGHAT and CDR2 is FQNNGV. CDR3 length: 17 amino acids. CDR3 sequence (DNA): TGTGCCAGCAGCTCAGGTCCCGGGACAGGGTCCGAGTACGAGCAGTACTTC. Translation: CASSSGPGTGSEYEQYF.

This clone was found many times. The chain links TRBV5-1 to TRBJ2-1, with 10 bases that match TRBD2. Trimming at V came to 0 bases and at J to 9 bases, leaving 9 bases not matched to a gene. CDR1 SGHRS and CDR2 YFSETQ come from the germline V gene. CDR3 length equals 16 residues. CDR3: CASSLAVERGGIEQFF. Written as DNA, the CDR3 is TGCGCCAGCAGCTTGGCCGTCGAGCGGGGGGGCATTGAGCAGTTCTTC.

This rearrangement joins TRBV30 to TRBJ2-2; TRBD2 might be the D (6 bases). The V end lost 5 bases, the J end lost 6 bases, and 22 bases lay between the germline ends. The CDR3 consists of 16 residues. Germline V lookup: CDR1 GTSNPN, CDR2 SVGIG (reference sequence). In DNA form, the CDR3 reads TGTGCCTGGCGTGGCTTAGAGAGGCGGGAAGCCGGGGAGCTGTTTTTT. Encoded protein: CAWRGLERREAGELFF.

V usage is TRBV6-1 and J usage is TRBJ1-5; weak D call: TRBD1 (5 bases). Germline loops: CDR1 MNHNS, CDR2 SASEGT. The CDR3 consists of 15 residues. The ends were cut back, 8 bases at V and 2 bases at J, with 16 bases in the middle. For the CDR3, the DNA is TGTGCCAGCCGGGACTGGGGGAGAGGCAATCAGCCCCAGCATTTT. It codes for CASRDWGRGNQPQHF.

This clone showed up many times. The chain has TRBV2 and TRBJ1-2; no definite D call. The V end lost 6 bases, the J end lost 5 bases, and 13 bases lay between the germline ends. The CDR3 runs to 13 residues. Germline-derived CDR1 and CDR2 are SNHLY and FYNNEI. The DNA of the CDR3 is TGTGCCAGCAGCCCCGGTATACTATATGGCTACACCTTC. Translation: CASSPGILYGYTF.

There are many counts of this clone. The chain recombines TRBV27 with TRBJ2-7; maybe TRBD2 (6 bases). The CDR3 consists of 13 residues. Germline CDR1 is MNHEY and CDR2 is SMNVEV (reference sequence). Deletions cut 3 bases from V and 7 bases from J, with 13 bases between. The CDR3: CASSLSVAGEQYF. The CDR3, as DNA: TGTGCCAGCAGTTTGTCGGTTGCGGGGGAGCAGTACTTC.

This clone was seen repeatedly, ten times or more. The genes are TRBV5-1 and TRBJ2-3, with D hard to call. The V and J ends lost 0 bases and 3 bases respectively, with 11 bases between them. The CDR3 covers 15 residues. The V gene's germline CDR1 is SGHRS and CDR2 YFSETQ. Here the CDR3 reads CASSLAAVPTDTQYF. DNA of the CDR3: TGCGCCAGCAGCTTGGCTGCGGTACCTACAGATACGCAGTATTTT. Combining the CDR3 with reference TRBV5-1 and TRBJ2-3 gives the whole variable domain KAGVTQTPRYLIKTRGQQVTLSCSPISGHRSVSWYQQTPGQGLQFLFEYFSETQRNKGNFPGRFSGRQFSNSRSEMNVSTLELGDSALYLCASSLAAVPTDTQYFGPGTRLTVL.

This clone came up many times. The chain couples TRBV19 to TRBJ2-7, with D unresolved. CDR1 and CDR2 (germline): LNHDA, SQIVND (reference sequence). The CDR3 totals 13 residues. V lost 2 bases, J lost 5 bases, and 10 bases lay in between. The CDR3 coding sequence is TGTGCCAGTAGTATAAATACAGAAAACGAGCAGTACTTC. Its translation: CASSINTENEQYF.